This TCR beta chain was retrieved from a study of blood T cell repertoires in COVID-19. In the study overall: Samples representing acute and convalescent COVID-19 were sourced from the United States, Italy and Spain. T cells, B-cell-depleted T cells, or PBMCs supplied cDNA or gDNA.

Method: immunoSEQ multiplex PCR; TCRdb's copy keeps in-frame clones and lacks some. The sample holds about 270,000 clones, 75% to 95% seen once. Germline V gene data show CDR1 as GTSNPN and CDR2 as SVGIG (reference sequence). Losses at the gene ends were 3 bases for V and 6 bases for J; bases not matched to a gene: 7. The CDR3 extends over 14 amino acids. Cohort assignment relied on participant-reported clinical history. People in the exposed group encountered a COVID-19 case within 2 weeks before entering the study. The sequencing input was PBMCs or T cells enriched from blood (not recorded which). This sequence was found in a middle-aged man who had been exposed to COVID-19. The chain links TRBV30 to TRBJ2-1, with 8 positions matching TRBD2. The CDR3 DNA reads TGTGCCTGGAGCGCCCATACTAGCGGCAATGAGCAGTTCTTC. Residues: CAWSAHTSGNEQFF.